A single sample gave rise to the 10 T cell receptor beta chains below, sequenced in a study of blood T cells in healthy people across ages. Using a J-beta primer mix together with a sample-barcoded 5' primer, a second PCR was run for roughly 7 to 12 cycles. One entry per CDR3 protein results from TCRdb running MiXCR on the 5' RACE reads. The data show about 1 million distinct CDR3 sequences, more than 35% seen once. Sequencing was performed on blood. These receptor sequences come from a woman in her sixties or seventies in good health.

J is TRBJ1-5 and V is TRBV5-6; the D is unclear. Germline values: CDR1 SGHDT, CDR2 YYEEEE. The CDR3 totals 14 residues. V lost 3 bases and J 0 bases, leaving 7 bases between the germline ends. The chain's CDR3 is CASSSVTSNQPQHF. Written as DNA, the CDR3 is TGTGCCAGCAGCTCGGTAACTAGCAATCAGCCCCAGCATTTT.

This clonotype appeared a few times. The chain joins TRBV12-3 or TRBV12-4 to TRBJ2-2; tentatively, D is TRBD1 (5 bases). Trimming took 5 bases from V and 1 from J, leaving 8 bases between them. This CDR3 has 14 residues. CDR3 in amino acids: CASSPQVNTGELFF. CDR3 sequence (DNA): TGTGCCAGCAGTCCACAGGTGAACACCGGGGAGCTGTTTTTT.

The CDR3 nucleotides read TGCAGTCCAGAGGAGGCAGAATATGGCTACACCTTC. Translation gives CSPEEAEYGYTF. This chain joins TRBV29-1 and TRBJ1-2; D gene ambiguous. Germline CDR1 and CDR2: SQVTM and ANQGSEA. This CDR3 has 12 amino acids.

This sequence joins TRBV10-3 and TRBJ2-5; 16 bases agree with TRBD2. V dropped 0 bases and J dropped 5; count of bases not matched to a gene: 0. There are 16 residues in the CDR3. Germline V gene data show CDR1 as ENHRY and CDR2 as SYGVKD. The CDR3 protein is CAISESGLAGGETQYF. In DNA, the CDR3 is TGTGCCATCAGTGAGTCGGGACTAGCGGGAGGGGAGACCCAGTACTTC.

The sample holds a few counts of this clonotype. V is TRBV20-1 and J is TRBJ1-6; D is uncertain. The CDR3 has 18 residues. V was shortened by 4 bases and J by 0 bases, with 19 bases between the two germline ends. The germline V gene has CDR1 DFQATT and CDR2 SNEGSKA (reference sequence). Here the CDR3 reads CSANPSPLKSSYNSPLHF. The DNA for the CDR3 is TGCAGTGCTAACCCCTCCCCCCTCAAGAGCTCCTATAATTCACCCCTCCACTTT.

The chain is built from TRBV9 and TRBJ2-1, with 8 positions matching TRBD2. This CDR3 comprises 16 residues. Germline trimming cut 0 bases from V and 5 bases from J; bases unmatched to any gene: 7. The germline CDR1 and CDR2 sequences are SGDLS and YYNGEE. Written as DNA, the CDR3 is TGTGCCAGCAGCGTAGCAGGACTAGCCCTAAACAATGAGCAGTTCTTC. Translating it yields CASSVAGLALNNEQFF. Full variable domain (rest looked up from reference TRBV9 and TRBJ2-1): DSGVTQTPKHLITATGQRVTLRCSPRSGDLSVYWYQQSLDQGLQFLIQYYNGEERAKGNILERFSAQQFPDLHSELNLSSLELGDSALYFCASSVAGLALNNEQFFGPGTRLTVL.

This rearrangement joins TRBV20-1 to TRBJ2-4; a possible D gene is TRBD1 (6 bases). With the DNA end fitting TRBJ2-7 better, the J assignment may be wrong. CDR1 DFQATT and CDR2 SNEGSKA come from the germline V gene (reference sequence). CDR3 length equals 14 residues. The CDR3 here is CSASPLTGIYEQYF. The CDR3 DNA reads TGCAGTGCTAGTCCCTTAACAGGGATCTACGAGCAGTACTTC.

This clonotype was detected a few times. The gene calls are TRBV12-3 or TRBV12-4 and TRBJ1-6; TRBD1 agrees at 7 bases. Unmatched junction bases numbered 9, after V lost 6 bases and J lost 10 bases. The CDR3 extends over 14 amino acids. The CDR3, as DNA: TGTGCCAGCAGCCTGACAGGGACGAGCTCACCCCTCCACTTT. It encodes CASSLTGTSSPLHF.

V gene TRBV5-1 combines with J gene TRBJ2-1, with 9 nucleotides matching TRBD2. The trim removed 2 bases at V and 2 bases at J, leaving 14 bases unmatched. This CDR3 comprises 19 residues. CDR1 is SGHRS and CDR2 is YFSETQ in the germline V gene. The CDR3 is CASSFTGAMGLATYNEQFF. The DNA for the CDR3 is TGCGCCAGCAGCTTTACAGGGGCGATGGGACTAGCAACCTACAATGAGCAGTTCTTC. Based on the CDR3 plus reference TRBV5-1 and TRBJ2-1, the full variable domain is KAGVTQTPRYLIKTRGQQVTLSCSPISGHRSVSWYQQTPGQGLQFLFEYFSETQRNKGNFPGRFSGRQFSNSRSEMNVSTLELGDSALYLCASSFTGAMGLATYNEQFFGPGTRLTVL.

The V call is TRBV14, the J call TRBJ2-3; TRBD2 agrees at 11 bases. Germline CDR1 is SGHDN and CDR2 is FVKESK. This CDR3 is built from 16 residues. With V trimmed by 4 bases and J by 4 bases, 7 bases remained unmatched. CDR3 residues: CASSRSLAGGADTQYF. The CDR3 DNA is TGTGCCAGCAGCCGGTCGTTAGCGGGAGGGGCAGATACGCAGTATTTT.